This T cell receptor (beta chain) emerged from a study of cytomegalovirus exposure and HLA in healthy donors. Profiling relied on immunoSEQ multiplex PCR, and the TCRdb table lists in-frame clones only, not all of them. The repertoire holds about 76,000 clones, with 94% as singletons. Study results and caveats: First-cohort TCR clusters tended to co-occur in the approximately 120 validation repertoires, a later analysis found. The CMV antigen specificity of a few CMV-associated chains was confirmed through in vitro analysis.

The donors were members of the validation cohort comprising about 130 subjects, separate from the roughly 670-subject first cohort. Comment on this clone: Its antigen remains unidentified.

This CDR3 contains 17 residues. Germline V lookup: CDR1 KGHSH, CDR2 LQKENI. The V gene end was trimmed by 1 base and the J gene end by 1 base; junction bases not matched to a gene: 10. This clonotype was obtained from a woman younger than 35 in good health and CMV-seropositive. The J gene is TRBJ2-7, the V gene TRBV18, with TRBD2 identical over 7 bases. The sequencing input was PBMCs. Here the CDR3 DNA reads TGTGCCAGCTCACCACTGGGAAAGGGCGGGAGTTCCTACGAGCAGTACTTC. Its translation: CASSPLGKGGSSYEQYF.